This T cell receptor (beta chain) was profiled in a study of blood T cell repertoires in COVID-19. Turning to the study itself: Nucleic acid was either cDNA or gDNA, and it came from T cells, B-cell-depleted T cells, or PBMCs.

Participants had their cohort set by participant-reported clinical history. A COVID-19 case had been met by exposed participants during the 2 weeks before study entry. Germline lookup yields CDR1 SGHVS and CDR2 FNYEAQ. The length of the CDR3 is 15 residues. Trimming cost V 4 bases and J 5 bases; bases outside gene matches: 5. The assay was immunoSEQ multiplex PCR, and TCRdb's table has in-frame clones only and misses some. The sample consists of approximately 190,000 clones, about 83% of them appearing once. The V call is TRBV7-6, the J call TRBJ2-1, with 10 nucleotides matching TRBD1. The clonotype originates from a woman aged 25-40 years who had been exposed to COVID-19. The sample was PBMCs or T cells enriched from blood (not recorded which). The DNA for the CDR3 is TGTGCCAGCAGCTCAAGGACAGGGGGTGACAATGAGCAGTTCTTC. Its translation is CASSSRTGGDNEQFF.